The 10 T cell receptor beta chains presented below share a single source sample, sequenced in a study of blood T cell repertoires in COVID-19. Only in-frame clones appear in the TCRdb table, and some are missing; sequencing was by immunoSEQ multiplex PCR. The repertoire holds 250,000 to 300,000 clones, with about 87% as singletons. The material sequenced was peripheral blood. The receptors come from an older woman with COVID-19, enrolled during active disease.

This chain uses TRBV9 with TRBJ2-3; D might be TRBD2 (6 bases). From germline, CDR1 is SGDLS and CDR2 YYNGEE. With 3 bases removed from V and 4 bases from J, the gap between germline ends came to 15 bases. The CDR3 has 15 residues. The CDR3 DNA follows: TGTGCCAGCAGCGCTGGTCTCGGGAGTGCAGATACGCAGTATTTT. It codes for CASSAGLGSADTQYF.

As concerns this clone: A read error may account for a junction end that differs from germline. V and J are TRBV2 and TRBJ1-2, with 7 bases lining up with TRBD1. This CDR3 is built from 13 residues. Germline assignment: CDR1 SNHLY and CDR2 FYNNEI. The CDR3 here is CATSYRGNYGYTF. The CDR3 region has the DNA TGTGCCACCAGTTACAGGGGAAACTATGGCTACACCTTC.

The chain carries TRBV3-1 (or the pseudogene TRBV3-2) and TRBJ2-3; TRBD1 agrees at 8 bases. The V gene end was trimmed by 0 bases and the J gene end by 8 bases; junction bases not matched to a gene: 4. The CDR3 spans 14 residues. From germline, CDR1 is LGHDT and CDR2 YNNKEL (reference sequence). The CDR3 reads CASSQDRGPRTQYF. Written as DNA, the CDR3 is TGTGCCAGCAGCCAAGACAGGGGGCCCCGTACGCAGTATTTT.

The CDR3 nucleotides read TGTGCCAGCAGTGATGTCTCTGAAGCTTTCTTT. This encodes CASSDVSEAFF. V gene TRBV6-1 combines with J gene TRBJ1-1; no clear D. The CDR3 runs 11 residues. V was pared by 3 bases and J by 6 bases, with 5 bases between. Germline assignment: CDR1 MNHNS and CDR2 SASEGT.

V and J are TRBV6-5 and TRBJ2-7, with D perhaps TRBD2 (6 bases). V lost 10 bases, J lost 0 bases, and 13 bases lay in between. The CDR3 has 13 residues. Germline V lookup: CDR1 MNHEY, CDR2 SVGAGI. The CDR3 region is CAILSGNSYEQYF. The DNA of the CDR3 is TGTGCCATCCTTAGCGGAAACTCCTACGAGCAGTACTTC.

This clone was counted once. The chain combines TRBV2 with TRBJ1-2; the D gene is possibly TRBD1 (5 bases). The CDR3 sequence is 15 residues long. V lost 5 bases, J lost 4 bases, and 17 bases lay in between. Germline V gene data show CDR1 as SNHLY and CDR2 as FYNNEI. CDR3 nucleotides: TGTGCCAGCAGTCAACCGGGGACTTTAGTCTATGGCTACACCTTC. Its translation: CASSQPGTLVYGYTF.

This clone came up once. The chain employs TRBV30 and TRBJ2-1; D is unclear. Germline CDR1 is GTSNPN and CDR2 is SVGIG (reference sequence). The CDR3 runs to 12 residues. The V and J ends lost 0 bases and 9 bases respectively, with 9 bases between them. The CDR3 loop reads CAWSVSGFEQFF. In DNA, the CDR3 is TGTGCCTGGAGTGTATCAGGTTTTGAGCAGTTCTTC.

Points on this clone: The sample has other DNA sequences that encode this CDR3 too. The CDR3 is CSVWTGAYGYTF. CDR3 nucleotide sequence: TGCAGCGTCTGGACAGGGGCCTATGGCTACACCTTC. This rearrangement joins TRBV29-1 to TRBJ1-2; 9 bases align to TRBD1. Trimming took 6 bases from V and 4 from J; bases not matched to a gene: 3. Per the germline V gene, CDR1 is SQVTM and CDR2 is ANQGSEA. The CDR3 runs to 12 residues.

The rearrangement links TRBV7-2 to TRBJ2-1; 8 bases line up with TRBD2. Germline trimming cut 1 base from V and 6 bases from J; bases unmatched to any gene: 5. The CDR3 is 15 residues long. Germline V CDR1 and CDR2: SGHTA, FQGNSA. CDR3 loop: CASSLVSGSLNEQFF. CDR3 DNA: TGTGCCAGCAGCTTAGTCAGCGGGAGTCTCAATGAGCAGTTCTTC.

The rearrangement links TRBV13 to TRBJ2-3, with D maybe TRBD2 (5 bases). CDR1 PRHDT and CDR2 FYEKMQ come from the germline V gene (reference sequence). Between the trimmed V and J ends, which lost 2 bases and 8 bases, there was a span of 14 bases. CDR3 length equals 14 residues. CDR3 sequence reads: CASSLYGREATQYF. CDR3 in DNA: TGTGCCAGCAGCTTATATGGTCGGGAAGCTACGCAGTATTTT.